What follows are 21 T cell receptor beta chains derived from one specimen sequenced in a study of cytomegalovirus exposure and HLA in healthy donors. PCR was performed using 60 Vbeta and 13 Jbeta primers. Profiled with immunoSEQ multiplex PCR; TCRdb holds only in-frame clones, not every one. The table for this sample gives about 41,000 clones. The material sequenced was PBMCs. Receptors originate from a man aged 30 to 45 in good health and CMV-seronegative.

The J gene is TRBJ1-1, the V gene TRBV5-4, with D tentatively TRBD1 (6 bases). The germline V gene encodes CDR1 SGHNT and CDR2 YYREEE (reference sequence). V was cut by 3 bases and J by 4 bases, with 13 bases left in between. This CDR3 has 14 amino acids. The DNA of the CDR3 is TGTGCCAGCAGCTCGAGGGGGATGGGCACTGAAGCTTTCTTT. It encodes CASSSRGMGTEAFF.

This chain uses TRBV5-1 with TRBJ2-5; tentative D call: TRBD2 (5 bases). The J call may be in error: the DNA end matches TRBJ2-7 better. The CDR3 sequence is 13 residues long. The V gene's germline CDR1 is SGHRS and CDR2 YFSETQ. The CDR3 protein is CASSLFRGSEQYF. DNA for the CDR3: TGCGCCAGCAGCTTGTTCCGGGGTTCCGAGCAGTACTTC.

This chain connects TRBV7-2 to TRBJ2-7, with 11 bases fitting TRBD1. This CDR3 has 15 amino acids. Trimming removed 5 bases from V and 2 bases from J; junction bases left unmatched: 5. The V gene's germline CDR1 is SGHTA and CDR2 FQGNSA. The CDR3 nucleotides are TGTGCCAGCAGCGCCGGGACAGGGGGGGCCTACGAGCAGTACTTC. Protein product: CASSAGTGGAYEQYF.

The chain recombines TRBV2 with TRBJ1-4, with a possible D match to TRBD1 (6 bases). Trimming left V 7 bases short and J 6 bases short, with 12 bases between. The germline V gene has CDR1 SNHLY and CDR2 FYNNEI. This CDR3 comprises 13 residues. CDR3 in amino acids: CASILTGDEKLFF. CDR3 nucleotide sequence: TGTGCCAGCATACTGACAGGCGATGAAAAACTGTTTTTT.

V and J are TRBV19 and TRBJ1-1; tentatively, D is TRBD1 (5 bases). Germline V CDR1 and CDR2: LNHDA, SQIVND (reference sequence). Deletions cut 5 bases from V and 6 bases from J, with 10 bases between. The CDR3 is 12 residues long. CDR3 region: CASSGGGAEAFF. Here the CDR3 DNA reads TGTGCCAGTAGTGGTGGAGGGGCTGAAGCTTTCTTT.

This sequence joins TRBV7-3 and TRBJ2-7, with D perhaps matching TRBD2 (5 bases). This CDR3 has 14 amino acids. The V gene lost 3 bases and the J gene lost 2 bases, with 11 bases spanning the gap. In germline, CDR1 is SGHTA, CDR2 FQGTGA. CDR3: CASSLSGMAYEQYF. In DNA form, the CDR3 reads TGTGCCAGCAGCTTGTCCGGGATGGCCTACGAGCAGTACTTC.

The CDR3 spells CASGDSSFDNSPLHF. The DNA of the CDR3 is TGTGCCAGTGGGGACAGCAGTTTTGATAATTCACCCCTCCACTTT. V usage is TRBV19 and J usage is TRBJ1-6, with 7 positions matching TRBD1. Germline V lookup: CDR1 LNHDA, CDR2 SQIVND (reference sequence). The junction had 9 bases not matched to a gene; V was cut back by 8 bases and J by 5 bases. The CDR3 is made up of 15 amino acids.

V usage is TRBV19 and J usage is TRBJ1-1; 12 nucleotides line up with TRBD1. V lost 6 bases to trimming and J lost 7 bases; unmatched junction nucleotides: 3. This CDR3 is 13 amino acids long. CDR1 is LNHDA and CDR2 is SQIVND in the germline V gene (reference sequence). The CDR3 nucleotides are TGTGCCAGTAGCGGGACAGGGGGCTTTGAAGCTTTCTTT. It codes for CASSGTGGFEAFF.

CDR3 protein: CASSGGTSGVDEQFF. DNA of the CDR3: TGTGCCAGCAGTGGAGGGACTAGCGGGGTCGATGAGCAGTTCTTC. J is TRBJ2-1 and V is TRBV6-5; 13 bases agree with TRBD2. CDR3 length equals 15 residues. Germline V CDR1 and CDR2: MNHEY, SVGAGI. J was trimmed by 8 bases and V by 5 bases; bases with no gene match: 6.

The chain recombines TRBV6-5 with TRBJ1-3; TRBD1 aligns across 8 bases. The V segment lost 6 bases and the J segment 2 bases; nucleotides outside the gene matches: 6. Per germline, CDR1 MNHEY and CDR2 SVGAGI. The CDR3 is 15 residues long. The CDR3: CASRQTGDTGNTIYF. As DNA, the CDR3 is TGTGCCAGCAGGCAGACAGGGGACACTGGAAACACCATATATTTT.

The J gene is TRBJ2-7, the V gene TRBV11-1, with TRBD2 as a possible D gene (5 bases). This CDR3 is 11 amino acids long. Germline CDR1 and CDR2: SGHAT and FQDESV (reference sequence). Trimming removed 1 base at V and 9 bases at J, with 7 bases between. CDR3 amino acids: CASSLEDWQYF. The DNA for the CDR3 is TGTGCCAGCAGCTTAGAGGACTGGCAGTACTTC.

For the CDR3, the DNA is TGTGCCAGCAGCTTAAGCGGTGAACTCGAGCAGTACTTC. This codes for CASSLSGELEQYF. V and J are TRBV11-3 and TRBJ2-7; tentatively, D is TRBD2 (5 bases). Per germline, CDR1 SGHNT and CDR2 YENEEA. The CDR3 sequence is 13 residues long. V dropped 2 bases and J dropped 6 bases, with 11 bases sitting between them.

The V call is TRBV7-6, the J call TRBJ2-5, with 8 bases aligning to TRBD1. Matching the DNA end better, TRBJ2-7 makes the J call doubtful. Germline V gene lookup returns CDR1 SGHVS and CDR2 FNYEAQ. This CDR3 is 14 amino acids long. The CDR3 protein is CASSFGQGTYEQYF. CDR3 coding DNA: TGTGCCAGCAGCTTCGGACAGGGAACCTACGAGCAGTACTTC.

This chain connects TRBV6-1 to TRBJ2-2; 12 bases align to TRBD2. J was trimmed by 4 bases and V by 1 base; bases with no gene match: 4. Germline V gene data show CDR1 as MNHNS and CDR2 as SASEGT. This CDR3 spans 17 amino acids. In DNA, the CDR3 is TGTGCCAGCAGTGAAGAGGCTAGCGGGAGGGGCACCGGGGAGCTGTTTTTT. Its translation: CASSEEASGRGTGELFF.

The gene calls are TRBV6-6 and TRBJ2-1, with a tentative D call TRBD1 (6 bases). V was trimmed by 5 bases and J by 6 bases, leaving 11 bases between them. Germline V gene lookup returns CDR1 MNHNY and CDR2 SVGAGI (reference sequence). The CDR3 is 13 amino acids. In nucleotides, the CDR3 is TGTGCCAGCAGTAACCGGGACACCAATGAGCAGTTCTTC. It is translated as CASSNRDTNEQFF.

The chain recombines TRBV19 with TRBJ1-2, with unresolved D. The V gene lost 7 bases and the J gene lost 2 bases, with 14 bases spanning the gap. Looked up from germline, CDR1 is LNHDA and CDR2 is SQIVND (reference sequence). This CDR3 contains 14 residues. The CDR3 DNA reads TGTGCCAGTACCTCCCCGTTACGGAACTATGGCTACACCTTC. Protein: CASTSPLRNYGYTF.

The chain has TRBV15 and TRBJ2-5; perhaps TRBD1 as D (5 bases). The germline V gene has CDR1 LNHNV and CDR2 YYDKDF (reference sequence). Trimming took off 0 bases at V and 2 bases at J, with 13 bases between the two ends. The CDR3 consists of 16 residues. CDR3 residues: CATSRDQGAGQETQYF. Written as DNA, the CDR3 is TGTGCCACCAGCAGAGATCAAGGGGCAGGGCAAGAGACCCAGTACTTC. Combining the CDR3 with reference TRBV15 and TRBJ2-5 gives the whole variable domain DAMVIQNPRYQVTQFGKPVTLSCSQTLNHNVMYWYQQKSSQAPKLLFHYYDKDFNNEADTPDNFQSRRPNTSFCFLDIRSPGLGDTAMYLCATSRDQGAGQETQYFGPGTRLLVL.

The chain joins TRBV6-1 to TRBJ2-5, with TRBD2 matching 10 bases. V shed 5 bases and J 1 base; nucleotides not matched to a gene: 4. CDR1 and CDR2 (germline): MNHNS, SASEGT. There are 15 residues in the CDR3. This CDR3 reads CASSPGLAAQETQYF. The CDR3 nucleotides are TGTGCCAGCAGTCCAGGACTAGCGGCCCAAGAGACCCAGTACTTC.

V gene TRBV9 combines with J gene TRBJ1-1; maybe TRBD1 (6 bases). The germline V gene has CDR1 SGDLS and CDR2 YYNGEE. Deletions cut 3 bases from V and 4 bases from J, with 22 bases between. CDR3 length: 17 amino acids. CDR3 sequence (DNA): TGTGCCAGCAGCGGGATCGTTTACAGGGATGGGAGCACTGAAGCTTTCTTT. Its protein is CASSGIVYRDGSTEAFF.

The chain employs TRBV6-1 and TRBJ1-3; tentatively, D is TRBD1 (5 bases). The CDR3 loop spans 14 amino acids. CDR1 and CDR2 (germline): MNHNS, SASEGT. V was trimmed by 1 base and J by 2 bases, leaving 6 bases between them. The CDR3 spells CASSEGGAGNTIYF. CDR3 DNA sequence: TGTGCCAGCAGTGAAGGGGGCGCTGGAAACACCATATATTTT.

This rearrangement joins TRBV6-1 to TRBJ2-7, with D perhaps TRBD1 (6 bases). The CDR3 extends over 14 amino acids. The V end lost 4 bases, the J end lost 6 bases, and 16 bases lay between the germline ends. Germline values: CDR1 MNHNS, CDR2 SASEGT. CDR3: CASSARDTFFEQYF. Written as DNA, the CDR3 is TGTGCCAGCAGTGCCCGGGACACCTTTTTCGAGCAGTACTTC.